Listed below are T cell receptor beta chains from one sample, sequenced in a study of blood T cell repertoires in COVID-19. The protocol was immunoSEQ multiplex PCR, while the TCRdb copy is restricted to in-frame clones and leaves out a portion. The sample lists 150,000 to 200,000 clones, roughly 80% seen once, with approximately 12% in the top ten. What was sequenced was PBMCs or T cells enriched from blood (not recorded which). All receptors derive from a man in his forties who had recovered from COVID-19. Each CDR3 is given with its conserved first and last residue. Each record gives: D gene, V gene, J gene, clone size, CDR3 DNA, CDR3 protein. A D gene is named only where the DNA matches it firmly. Clone sizes are given selectively: once, few, many, or a class where the clone is expanded.

.	TRBV30	TRBJ2-3	.	TGTGCCTGGAGTGAGGACAATCCCGCGCAGTATTTT	CAWSEDNPAQYF
TRBD1	TRBV7-9	TRBJ1-1	.	TGTGCCAGCAGCCCAAGACAGGGAGGGAACACTGAAGCTTTCTTT	CASSPRQGGNTEAFF
.	TRBV19	TRBJ1-5	.	TGTGCCAGTAGTATCCACCTCAGGGGCCGGATCAATCAGCCCCAGCATTTT	CASSIHLRGRINQPQHF
.	TRBV9	TRBJ2-7	.	TGTGCCAGCAGCGTAGGGTTAGCGGCGTCCTACGAGCAGTACTTC	CASSVGLAASYEQYF
TRBD2	TRBV7-8	TRBJ2-3	.	TGTGCCAGCAGCTTCCCAGCGCGGGAGGGAGATACGCAGTATTTT	CASSFPAREGDTQYF
TRBD1	TRBV2	TRBJ1-2	.	TGTGCCAGCAGCCGACAGGGAGGCGGCTACACCTTC	CASSRQGGGYTF
.	TRBV28	TRBJ2-7	.	TGTGCCACCGATCGGGACACCTCCTACGAGCAGTACTTC	CATDRDTSYEQYF
TRBD1	TRBV10-3	TRBJ1-1	.	TGTGCCATCAGAGGGACAGGATCAAACGCTTTCTTT	CAIRGTGSNAFF
TRBD1	TRBV7-9	TRBJ1-4	.	TGTGCCAGCAGCTCCCGGCGCGGGACAGACTATGAAAAACTGTTTTTT	CASSSRRGTDYEKLFF
TRBD1	TRBV7-6	TRBJ1-1	.	TGTGCCAGCAGCCTGGACAGGGCAAGTGGAGCTTTCTTT	CASSLDRASGAFF
.	TRBV7-6	TRBJ1-1	.	TGTGCCAGCAGCCCCGGACAGACAAACACTGAAGCTTTCTTT	CASSPGQTNTEAFF
.	TRBV18	TRBJ1-3	.	TGTGCCAGCTCCCCCGGGAGTCGCTCTGGAAACACCATATATTTT	CASSPGSRSGNTIYF
.	TRBV7-9	TRBJ2-1	.	TGTGCCAGCAGCTTACCAGCGGGCGTTGGGAATGAGCAGTTCTTC	CASSLPAGVGNEQFF
.	TRBV7-9	TRBJ2-1	.	TGTGCCAGCAGCTTACTGAGCTCCTACAATGAGCAGTTCTTC	CASSLLSSYNEQFF
TRBD1	TRBV13	TRBJ1-5	.	TGTGCCAGCAGCCGACAGGGGGCTGGCAATCAGCCCCAGCATTTT	CASSRQGAGNQPQHF
.	TRBV2	TRBJ1-1	few	TGTGCCAGCACCCCAAGAGTCGCGAACACTGAAGCTTTCTTT	CASTPRVANTEAFF
.	TRBV10-3	TRBJ1-1	.	TGTGCCATTCGGGTTAACACTGAAGCTTTCTTT	CAIRVNTEAFF
.	TRBV13	TRBJ2-1	.	TGTGCCAGCAGCAACCGGGGCTCCTACAATGAGCAGTTCTTC	CASSNRGSYNEQFF
TRBD2	TRBV4-1	TRBJ2-1	.	TGCGCCAGCAGCCAAGAACCAGCGGGACATGAGCAGTTCTTC	CASSQEPAGHEQFF
.	TRBV5-4	TRBJ1-2	once	TGTGCCAGCAGCTTGGGGCCCTCCTCAGGGGGCTACACCTTC	CASSLGPSSGGYTF
.	TRBV11-1	TRBJ2-3	.	TGTGCCAGCAGCCAGAGCGGAAGCACAGATACGCAGTATTTT	CASSQSGSTDTQYF
.	TRBV30	TRBJ2-7	.	TGTGCCTGGAGTTCGCAGGGCCCCTACGAGCAGTACTTC	CAWSSQGPYEQYF
.	TRBV12-3/TRBV12-4	TRBJ1-2	.	TGTGCCGACAGGTTGCCCGCCCCCTATGGCTACACCTTC	CADRLPAPYGYTF
.	TRBV4-2	TRBJ1-2	few	TGTGCCAGCAGCCAAGAGATCGGCGACAGGCTAGTTAACTATGGCTACACCTTC	CASSQEIGDRLVNYGYTF
.	TRBV10-3	TRBJ2-2	.	TGTGCCGCCGGGATTCACACCGGGGAGCTGTTTTTT	CAAGIHTGELFF
TRBD2	TRBV5-1	TRBJ2-5	once	TGCGCCAGCAGCTCCGGGACTAGTAGGCAAGAGACCCAGTACTTC	CASSSGTSRQETQYF
TRBD1	TRBV2	TRBJ1-2	.	TGTGCCAGCAGTGAAGCGCTTCAGGGGGCGAAGGGCTACACCTTC	CASSEALQGAKGYTF
.	TRBV5-1	TRBJ1-1	.	TGCGCCAGCAGCTTGGACCCAACGGGTGCTAACACTGAAGCTTTCTTT	CASSLDPTGANTEAFF
.	TRBV5-1	TRBJ2-7	.	TGCGCCAGCAGCGCCCCGGGTAGTTACGAGCAGTACTTC	CASSAPGSYEQYF
TRBD2	TRBV4-3	TRBJ2-1	.	TGCGCCAGCAGCCAAGAGGGCGGGAGACGATACAATGAGCAGTTCTTC	CASSQEGGRRYNEQFF
TRBD1	TRBV29-1	TRBJ1-2	.	TGCAGCGTTGGGGGTCAGGGGGCTGGAGGCTACACCTTC	CSVGGQGAGGYTF
.	TRBV10-3	TRBJ1-1	.	TGTGCCATCAGTGGCAGGATTGACACTGAAGCTTTCTTT	CAISGRIDTEAFF
.	TRBV30	TRBJ1-2	.	TGTGCCTGGAGTCCAATACCGGGGTCAAACTATGGCTACACCTTC	CAWSPIPGSNYGYTF
.	TRBV7-8	TRBJ2-1	.	TGTGCCAGCAGCTTAATAGGGGCGGCGAGTGAGCAGTTCTTC	CASSLIGAASEQFF
.	TRBV5-1	TRBJ1-1	.	TGCGCCAGCAGCAACTGGGCCCCCAACACTGAAGCTTTCTTT	CASSNWAPNTEAFF
TRBD1	TRBV28	TRBJ1-1	.	TGTGCCAGCATCCAACTTGGACAGGGGGCCTCGAACACTGAAGCTTTCTTT	CASIQLGQGASNTEAFF
TRBD1	TRBV9	TRBJ1-2	.	TGTGCCAGCAGCTCCCCGAACAGGGGGCTTATCTATGGCTACACCTTC	CASSSPNRGLIYGYTF
.	TRBV13	TRBJ1-3	.	TGTGCCAGCAGCTACATCACGGGGGGGTCTGGAAACACCATATATTTT	CASSYITGGSGNTIYF